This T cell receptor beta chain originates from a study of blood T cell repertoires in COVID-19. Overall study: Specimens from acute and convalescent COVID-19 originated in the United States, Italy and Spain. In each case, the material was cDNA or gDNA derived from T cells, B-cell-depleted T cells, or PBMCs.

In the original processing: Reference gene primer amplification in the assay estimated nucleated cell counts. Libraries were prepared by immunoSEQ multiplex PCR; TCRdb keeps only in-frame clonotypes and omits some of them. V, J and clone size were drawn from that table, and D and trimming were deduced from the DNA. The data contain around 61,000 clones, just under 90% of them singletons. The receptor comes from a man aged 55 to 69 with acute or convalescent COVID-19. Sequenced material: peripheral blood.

CDR3: CASSYRSYGPYRGQTGELFF. CDR3 sequence (DNA): TGTGCCAGCAGTTACCGCTCTTATGGCCCGTATAGGGGGCAGACCGGGGAGCTGTTTTTT. The V gene is TRBV6-2 or TRBV6-3, the J gene TRBJ2-2; 7 nucleotides match TRBD1. The CDR3 is 20 amino acids. Losses at the gene ends were 2 bases for V and 5 bases for J; bases not matched to a gene: 20. CDR1 MNHEY and CDR2 SVGEGT come from the germline V gene.